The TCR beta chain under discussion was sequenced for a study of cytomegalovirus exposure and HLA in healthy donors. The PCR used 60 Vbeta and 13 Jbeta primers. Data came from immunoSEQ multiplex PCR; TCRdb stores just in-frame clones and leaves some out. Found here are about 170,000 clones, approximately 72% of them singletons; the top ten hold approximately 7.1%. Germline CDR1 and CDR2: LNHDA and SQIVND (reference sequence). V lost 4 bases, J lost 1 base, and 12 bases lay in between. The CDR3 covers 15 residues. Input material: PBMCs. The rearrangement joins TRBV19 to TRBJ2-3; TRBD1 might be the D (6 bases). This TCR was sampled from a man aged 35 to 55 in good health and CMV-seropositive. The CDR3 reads CASSSTGSGTDTQYF. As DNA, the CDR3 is TGTGCCAGTAGTAGCACAGGGTCGGGCACAGATACGCAGTATTTT.